A selection of T cell receptor beta chains follows, all from one sample in a study of beta chain features in type 1 diabetes. Assay: immunoSEQ multiplex PCR; the TCRdb copy retains only in-frame clones and omits some. The repertoire has about 160,000 clones, 10% of them found once; the top ten carry 0.5%. Specimen: central memory CD4+ T cells from blood. The receptor set was obtained from a man aged 25 to 45 with type 1 diabetes. Each CDR3 is given with its conserved first and last residue.

TRBV5-4	TRBJ1-2	CASSQDRVREQASGYTF
TRBV5-1	TRBJ2-7	CASSLQSTSEPYEQYF
TRBV25-1	TRBJ2-2	CASSESGFFTGELFF
TRBV5-1	TRBJ2-6	CASSFEGGSGANVLTF
TRBV11-1	TRBJ2-7	CASSLGQASYEQYF
TRBV6-5	TRBJ2-3	CASRGQGTTDTQYF
TRBV11-2	TRBJ1-1	CASSKTGDDTEAFF
TRBV4-1	TRBJ2-5	CSSSRLLSETQYF
TRBV2	TRBJ2-3	CASSETTEGDTQYF
TRBV10-3	TRBJ1-2	CATTRQGHNYGYTF
TRBV2	TRBJ2-1	CASCSGPSYNEQFF
TRBV5-1	TRBJ2-6	CASSLAVVLSGANVLTF
TRBV5-1	TRBJ2-7	CASSYSGIASYEQYF
TRBV4-2	TRBJ1-5	CASSFDRDSNQPQHF
TRBV5-4	TRBJ2-1	CASSQGTSGYNEQFF
TRBV6-6	TRBJ2-2	CASRPAGGPPGELFF
TRBV7-3	TRBJ2-3	CASSPWRSSTDTQYF
TRBV29-1	TRBJ2-3	CSVVGGQGADTQYF
TRBV5-6	TRBJ2-1	CASSWDWSSYNEQFF
TRBV9	TRBJ2-1	CASSVSIRTPNTLHEQFF
TRBV7-3	TRBJ2-7	CASSLAPGQGTYEQYF
TRBV27	TRBJ2-5	CASRERSETQYF
TRBV2	TRBJ1-2	CASRRQGAGYTF
TRBV5-1	TRBJ2-5	CASSLSVDETQYF
TRBV9	TRBJ2-1	CASSVSGTSFYNEQFF
TRBV28	TRBJ2-5	CASSSGQQETQYF
TRBV4-2	TRBJ2-7	CASSQDEQDYYEQYF
TRBV7-3	TRBJ1-1	CASSSQGGDTEAFF
TRBV1	TRBJ2-3	CTSRYPGLAGENSSTDTQYF
TRBV2	TRBJ2-7	CASSDRVASPYF
TRBV27	TRBJ1-4	CASSLSPRGNEKLFF
TRBV6-6	TRBJ1-2	CASSDDGNYGYTF
TRBV5-1	TRBJ2-7	CASSFLGPAFYEQYF
TRBV16	TRBJ1-3	CASSQSASGNTIYF
TRBV9	TRBJ2-5	CASSVGLAGEETQYF
TRBV5-4	TRBJ2-7	CASSSGAGGLYEQYF
TRBV5-1	TRBJ2-3	CASSSGQGRSTDTQYF
TRBV5-1	TRBJ1-1	CASSLEVTANTEAFF
TRBV30	TRBJ1-1	CAWSLGRNTEAFF
TRBV9	TRBJ1-3	CASSLAGQGGGNTIYF
TRBV10-3	TRBJ1-1	CAISSGKSEAFF
TRBV4-2	TRBJ2-3	CASSQDFASGTDTQYF
TRBV5-4	TRBJ2-1	CASSRDSRSYNEQFF
TRBV9	TRBJ2-5	CASSPQGTSGTRETQYF
TRBV7-2	TRBJ2-1	CASSLTGYNEQFF
TRBV7-2	TRBJ2-5	CASSLRGETQYF
TRBV18	TRBJ2-2	CASSPPDTGELFF
TRBV7-9	TRBJ1-2	CASSQGTGANYGYTF